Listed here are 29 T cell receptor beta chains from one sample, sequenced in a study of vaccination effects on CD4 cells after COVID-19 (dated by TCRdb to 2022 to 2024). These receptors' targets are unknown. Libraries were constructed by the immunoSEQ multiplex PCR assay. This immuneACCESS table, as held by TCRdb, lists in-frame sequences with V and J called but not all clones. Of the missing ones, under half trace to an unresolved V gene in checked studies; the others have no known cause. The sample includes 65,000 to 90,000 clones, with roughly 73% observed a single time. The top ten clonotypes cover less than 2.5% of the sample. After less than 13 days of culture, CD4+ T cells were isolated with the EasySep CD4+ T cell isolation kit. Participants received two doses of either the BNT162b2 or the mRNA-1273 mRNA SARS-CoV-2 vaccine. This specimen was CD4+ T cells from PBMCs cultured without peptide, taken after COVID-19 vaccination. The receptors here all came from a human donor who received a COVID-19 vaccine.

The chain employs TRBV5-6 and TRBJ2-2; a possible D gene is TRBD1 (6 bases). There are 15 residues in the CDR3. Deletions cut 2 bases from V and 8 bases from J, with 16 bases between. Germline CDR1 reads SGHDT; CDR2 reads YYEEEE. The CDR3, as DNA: TGTGCCAGCAGCTTCACCCAGGGACATTTGGGGGAGCTGTTTTTT. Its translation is CASSFTQGHLGELFF.

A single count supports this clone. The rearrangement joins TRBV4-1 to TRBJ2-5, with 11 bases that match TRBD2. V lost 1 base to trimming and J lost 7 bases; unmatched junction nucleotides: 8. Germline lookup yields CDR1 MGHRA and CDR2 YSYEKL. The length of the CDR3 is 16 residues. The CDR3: CASSQALAGDGSTQYF. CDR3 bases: TGCGCCAGCAGCCAAGCACTAGCGGGGGATGGCTCGACCCAGTACTTC.

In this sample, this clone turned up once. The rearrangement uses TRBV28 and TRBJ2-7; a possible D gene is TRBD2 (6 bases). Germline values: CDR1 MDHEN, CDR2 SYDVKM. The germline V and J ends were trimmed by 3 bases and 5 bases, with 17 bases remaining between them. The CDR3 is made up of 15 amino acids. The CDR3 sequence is CASSLAGPYFDEQYV. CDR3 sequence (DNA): TGTGCCAGCAGTTTGGCGGGGCCCTACTTTGACGAGCAGTACGTC.

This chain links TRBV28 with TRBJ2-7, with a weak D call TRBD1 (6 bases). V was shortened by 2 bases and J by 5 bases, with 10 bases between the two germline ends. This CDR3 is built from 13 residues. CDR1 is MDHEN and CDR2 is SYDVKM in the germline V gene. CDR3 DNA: TGTGCCAGCAGTTTAGTCACAGGGCACGAGCAGTACGTC. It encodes CASSLVTGHEQYV.

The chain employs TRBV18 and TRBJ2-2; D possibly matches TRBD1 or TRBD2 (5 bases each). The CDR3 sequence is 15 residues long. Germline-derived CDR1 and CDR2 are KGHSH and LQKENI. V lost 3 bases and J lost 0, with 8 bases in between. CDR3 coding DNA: TGTGCCAGCTCACCGGGACGGACGAACACCGGGGAGCTGTTTTTT. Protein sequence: CASSPGRTNTGELFF.

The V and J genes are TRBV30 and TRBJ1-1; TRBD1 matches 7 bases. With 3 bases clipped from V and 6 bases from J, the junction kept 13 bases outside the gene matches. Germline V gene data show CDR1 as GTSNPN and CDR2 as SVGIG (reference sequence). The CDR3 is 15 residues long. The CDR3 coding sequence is TGTGCCTGGAGCTCAAAGGGGGCCGGGGGCCCTGAAGCTTTCTTT. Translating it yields CAWSSKGAGGPEAFF.

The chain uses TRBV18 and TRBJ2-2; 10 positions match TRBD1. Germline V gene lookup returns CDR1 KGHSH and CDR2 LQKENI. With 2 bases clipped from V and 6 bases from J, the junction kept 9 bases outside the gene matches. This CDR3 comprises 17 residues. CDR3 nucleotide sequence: TGTGCCAGCTCACCATCCATCGGGACAGGGGCCTCCGGGGAGCTGTTTTTT. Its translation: CASSPSIGTGASGELFF.

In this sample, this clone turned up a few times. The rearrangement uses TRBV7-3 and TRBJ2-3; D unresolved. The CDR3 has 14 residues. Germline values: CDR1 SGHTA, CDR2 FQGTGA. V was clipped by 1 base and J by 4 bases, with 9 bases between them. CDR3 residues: CASSLRASPDTQYF. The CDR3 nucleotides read TGTGCCAGCAGCTTAAGGGCATCGCCAGATACGCAGTATTTT.

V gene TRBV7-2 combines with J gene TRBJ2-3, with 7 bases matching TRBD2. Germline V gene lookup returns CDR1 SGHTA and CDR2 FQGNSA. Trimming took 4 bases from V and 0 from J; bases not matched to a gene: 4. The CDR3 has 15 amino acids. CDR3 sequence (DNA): TGTGCCAGCAGCTCCCGGCGGGGGAGCACAGATACGCAGTATTTT. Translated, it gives CASSSRRGSTDTQYF.

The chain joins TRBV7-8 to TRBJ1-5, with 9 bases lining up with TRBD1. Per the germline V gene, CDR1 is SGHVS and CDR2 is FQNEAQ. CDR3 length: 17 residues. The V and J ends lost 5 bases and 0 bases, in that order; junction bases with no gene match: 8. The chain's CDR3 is CASSTRTGAYSNQPQHF. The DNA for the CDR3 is TGTGCCAGCAGCACTCGGACAGGGGCTTATAGCAATCAGCCCCAGCATTTT.

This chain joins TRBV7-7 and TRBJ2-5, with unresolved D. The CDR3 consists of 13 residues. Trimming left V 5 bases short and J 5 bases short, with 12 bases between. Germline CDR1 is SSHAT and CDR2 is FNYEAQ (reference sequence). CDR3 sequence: CASSLDMAETQYF. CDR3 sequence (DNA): TGTGCCAGCAGCCTCGACATGGCGGAGACCCAGTACTTC.

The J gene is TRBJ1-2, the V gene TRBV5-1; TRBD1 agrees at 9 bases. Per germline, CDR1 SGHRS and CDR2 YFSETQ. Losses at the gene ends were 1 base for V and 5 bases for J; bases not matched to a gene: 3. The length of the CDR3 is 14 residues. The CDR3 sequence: CASSLTGGGYGYTF. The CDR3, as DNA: TGCGCCAGCAGCTTGACAGGGGGCGGTTATGGCTACACCTTC. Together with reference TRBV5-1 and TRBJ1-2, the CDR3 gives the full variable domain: KAGVTQTPRYLIKTRGQQVTLSCSPISGHRSVSWYQQTPGQGLQFLFEYFSETQRNKGNFPGRFSGRQFSNSRSEMNVSTLELGDSALYLCASSLTGGGYGYTFGSGTRLTVV.

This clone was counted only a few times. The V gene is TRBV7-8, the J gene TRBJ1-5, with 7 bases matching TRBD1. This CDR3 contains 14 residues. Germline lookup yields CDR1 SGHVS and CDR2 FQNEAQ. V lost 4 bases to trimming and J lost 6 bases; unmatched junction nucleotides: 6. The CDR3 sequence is CASSWTGLSQPQHF. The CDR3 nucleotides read TGTGCCAGCAGCTGGACAGGCCTCAGTCAGCCCCAGCATTTT. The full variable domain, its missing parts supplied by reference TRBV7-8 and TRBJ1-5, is GAGVSQSPRYKVAKRGQDVALRCDPISGHVSLFWYQQALGQGPEFLTYFQNEAQLDKSGLPSDRFFAERPEGSVSTLKIQRTQQEDSAVYLCASSWTGLSQPQHFGDGTRLSIL.

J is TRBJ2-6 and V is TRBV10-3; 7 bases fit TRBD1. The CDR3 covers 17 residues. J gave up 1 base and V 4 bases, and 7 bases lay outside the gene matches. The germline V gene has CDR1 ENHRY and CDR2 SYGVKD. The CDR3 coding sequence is TGTGCCATCAGTGGACAGGGAATAGGGTCTGGGGCCAACGTCCTGACTTTC. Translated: CAISGQGIGSGANVLTF.

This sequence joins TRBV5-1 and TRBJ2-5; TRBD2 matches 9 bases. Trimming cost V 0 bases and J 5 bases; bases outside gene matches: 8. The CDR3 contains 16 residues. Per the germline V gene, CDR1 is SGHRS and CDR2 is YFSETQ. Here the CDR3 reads CASSLGRGTSSETQYF. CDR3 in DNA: TGCGCCAGCAGCTTGGGGCGTGGGACTAGCAGTGAGACCCAGTACTTC.

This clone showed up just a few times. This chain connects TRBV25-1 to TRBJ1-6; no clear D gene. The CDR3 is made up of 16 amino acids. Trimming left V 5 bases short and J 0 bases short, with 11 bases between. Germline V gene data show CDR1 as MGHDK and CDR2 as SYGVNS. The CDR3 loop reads CASSREASSYNSPLHF. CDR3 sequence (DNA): TGTGCCAGCAGTCGAGAGGCGAGCTCCTATAATTCACCCCTCCACTTT.

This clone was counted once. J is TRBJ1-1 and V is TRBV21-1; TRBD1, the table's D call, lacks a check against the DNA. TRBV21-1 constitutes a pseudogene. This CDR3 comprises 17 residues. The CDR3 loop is CASSKVGMTGGGIEAFF. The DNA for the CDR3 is TGTGCCAGCAGCAAAGTGGGGATGACAGGCGGAGGAATTGAAGCTTTCTTT.

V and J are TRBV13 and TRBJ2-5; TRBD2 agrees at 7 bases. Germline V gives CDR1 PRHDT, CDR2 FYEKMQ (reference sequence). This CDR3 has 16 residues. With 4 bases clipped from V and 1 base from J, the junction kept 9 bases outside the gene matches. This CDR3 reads CASSSSRTRPQETQYF. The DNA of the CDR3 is TGTGCCAGCAGCTCCTCCAGGACTAGGCCCCAAGAGACCCAGTACTTC.

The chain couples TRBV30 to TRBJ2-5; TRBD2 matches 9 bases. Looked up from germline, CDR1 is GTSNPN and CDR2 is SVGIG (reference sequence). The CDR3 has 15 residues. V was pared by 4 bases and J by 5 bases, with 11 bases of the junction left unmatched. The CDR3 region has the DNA TGTGCCTGGACCGAGGCGGGACTAGCATCCGAGACCCAGTACTTC. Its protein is CAWTEAGLASETQYF.

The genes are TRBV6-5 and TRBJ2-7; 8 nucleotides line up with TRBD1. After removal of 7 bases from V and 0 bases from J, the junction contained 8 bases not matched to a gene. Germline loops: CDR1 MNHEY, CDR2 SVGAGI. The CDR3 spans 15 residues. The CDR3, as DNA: TGTGCCAGCAACGCAGGGGGCTACCTCTCCTACGAGCAGTACGTC. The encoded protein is CASNAGGYLSYEQYV.

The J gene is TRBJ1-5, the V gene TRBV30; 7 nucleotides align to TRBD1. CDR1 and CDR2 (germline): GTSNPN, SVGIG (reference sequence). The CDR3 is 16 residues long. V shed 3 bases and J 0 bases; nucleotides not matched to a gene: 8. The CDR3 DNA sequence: TGTGCCTGGAGCAGAGAACAGGGGATTAGCAATCAGCCCCAGCATTTT. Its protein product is CAWSREQGISNQPQHF.

The CDR3 protein is CASSVEENYGYTF. The CDR3 DNA is TGTGCCAGCAGTGTCGAGGAGAACTATGGCTACACCTTC. V and J are TRBV2 and TRBJ1-2; D remains unclear. The length of the CDR3 is 13 residues. The V gene lost 4 bases and the J gene lost 2 bases, with 8 bases spanning the gap. The V gene's germline CDR1 is SNHLY and CDR2 FYNNEI.

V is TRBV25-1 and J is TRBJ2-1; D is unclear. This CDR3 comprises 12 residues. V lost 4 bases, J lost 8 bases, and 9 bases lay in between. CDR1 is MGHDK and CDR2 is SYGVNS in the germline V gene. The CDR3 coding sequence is TGTGCCAGCAGTGCTCTACCGCATGAGCAGTTCTTC. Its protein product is CASSALPHEQFF.

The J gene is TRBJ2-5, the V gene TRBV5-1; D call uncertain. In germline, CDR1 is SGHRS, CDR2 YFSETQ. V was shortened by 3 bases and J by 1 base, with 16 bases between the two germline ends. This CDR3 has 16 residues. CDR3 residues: CASSSSPQETQETQYF. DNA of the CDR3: TGCGCCAGCAGCTCGTCCCCGCAGGAAACCCAAGAGACCCAGTACTTC.

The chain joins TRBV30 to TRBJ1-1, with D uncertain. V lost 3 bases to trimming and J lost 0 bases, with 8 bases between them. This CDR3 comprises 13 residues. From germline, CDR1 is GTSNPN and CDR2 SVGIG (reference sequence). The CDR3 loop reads CAWRDFVNTEAFF. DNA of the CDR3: TGTGCCTGGAGGGACTTTGTGAACACTGAAGCTTTCTTT.

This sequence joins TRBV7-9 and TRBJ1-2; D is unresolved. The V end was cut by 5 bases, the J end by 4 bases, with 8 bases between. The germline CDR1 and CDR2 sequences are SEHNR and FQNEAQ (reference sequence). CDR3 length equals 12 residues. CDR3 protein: CASSPGTYGYTF. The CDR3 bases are TGTGCCAGCAGCCCCGGTACCTATGGCTACACCTTC.

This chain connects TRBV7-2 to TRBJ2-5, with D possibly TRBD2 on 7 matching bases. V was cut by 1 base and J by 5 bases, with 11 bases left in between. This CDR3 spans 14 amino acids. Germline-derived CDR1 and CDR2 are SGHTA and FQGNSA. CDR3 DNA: TGTGCCAGCAGCTTAGTGAGGGGGGGGGAGACCCAGTACTTC. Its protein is CASSLVRGGETQYF.

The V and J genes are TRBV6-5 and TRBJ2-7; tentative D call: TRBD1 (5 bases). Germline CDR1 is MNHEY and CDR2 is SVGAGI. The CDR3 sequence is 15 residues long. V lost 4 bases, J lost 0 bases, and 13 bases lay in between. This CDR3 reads CASSWFQGSSYEQYV. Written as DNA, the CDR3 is TGTGCCAGCAGTTGGTTCCAGGGAAGCTCCTACGAGCAGTACGTC.

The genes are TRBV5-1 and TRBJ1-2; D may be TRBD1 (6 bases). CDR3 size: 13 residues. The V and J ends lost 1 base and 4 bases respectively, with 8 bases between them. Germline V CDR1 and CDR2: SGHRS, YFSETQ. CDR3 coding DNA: TGCGCCAGCAGCTTGTCAGGGGCCTATGGCTACACCTTC. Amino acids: CASSLSGAYGYTF.